Listed below are T cell receptor beta chains from one sample, sequenced in a study of T cell changes during pregnancy in multiple sclerosis. Sequenced by immunoSEQ multiplex PCR; TCRdb stores in-frame clones only, minus some. This sample has 65,000 to 90,000 clones; more than 90% occur once, and the top ten carry approximately 2%. Material: peripheral blood, obtained in the second trimester of pregnancy. The receptors derive from a female donor with multiple sclerosis, enrolled in a pregnancy study. Both conserved end residues are part of each CDR3. Each record gives: J gene, D gene, V gene, CDR3 length, clone size, CDR3 DNA, CDR3 protein. The D gene is left open where the match is weak. Only some rows state a clone size, as once, few, many or a class for expanded clones.

>TRBJ1-2|-|TRBV4-3|13|-
TGCGCCAGCAGCCAAGAGAGGGGGGGTGGCTACACCTTC
CASSQERGGGYTF
>TRBJ2-5|-|TRBV7-2|17|-
TGTGCCAGCAGCTTAGAGAGGGGGCGGGACTACCAAGAGACCCAGTACTTC
CASSLERGRDYQETQYF
>TRBJ2-5|TRBD2|TRBV18|16|-
TGTGCCAGCTCACCACCCTCAAGCGGGGGTGGAGAGACCCAGTACTTC
CASSPPSSGGGETQYF
>TRBJ2-3|-|TRBV4-3|15|-
TGCGCCAGCAGCCAAGATTGGGCTAGCACAGATACGCAGTATTTT
CASSQDWASTDTQYF
>TRBJ2-3|TRBD2|TRBV18|14|-
TGTGCCAGCTCACGTCTAGCGGTGGGGGATACGCAGTATTTT
CASSRLAVGDTQYF
>TRBJ1-4|-|TRBV2|17|-
TGTGCCAGCAGCAAAGTTTTACAGGGCGGAGGTAATGAAAAACTGTTTTTT
CASSKVLQGGGNEKLFF
>TRBJ1-4|TRBD1|TRBV28|13|-
TGTGCCAGCATAGGCAGGGGGCGCGAAAAACTGTTTTTT
CASIGRGREKLFF
>TRBJ2-7|-|TRBV6-6|16|-
TGTGCCAGCTTGACACAATCTACAGGCAAACCGTACGAGCAGTACTTC
CASLTQSTGKPYEQYF
>TRBJ2-1|-|TRBV19|23|-
TGTGCCAGTAGTATAGATGACCGGGGGTGGGGTCTGTTAGGTAGCGAAGTCTACAATGAGCAGTTCTTC
CASSIDDRGWGLLGSEVYNEQFF
>TRBJ1-2|TRBD1|TRBV19|14|-
TGTGCCAGTAGTATAAGGACAGGGGGCCAAGGCTACACCTTC
CASSIRTGGQGYTF
>TRBJ2-2|TRBD2|TRBV5-4|17|-
TGTGCCAGCAGCCCCCAACTAGCGGGAGTAAACACCGGGGAGCTGTTTTTT
CASSPQLAGVNTGELFF
>TRBJ2-4|-|TRBV25-1|12|-
TGTGCCAGCAGTGCAGGGATGAACATTCAGTACTTC
CASSAGMNIQYF
>TRBJ1-1|-|TRBV28|14|-
TGTGCCAGCAGTTCAACAGGGATGAACACTGAAGCTTTCTTT
CASSSTGMNTEAFF
>TRBJ1-2|TRBD1|TRBV5-8|14|-
TGTGCCAGCAGCTTACTTACAGGGGGTAGAGGCTACACCTTC
CASSLLTGGRGYTF
>TRBJ1-3|-|TRBV6-5|14|-
TGTGCCAGCAGCCAGGTGCTCTCTGGAAACACCATATATTTT
CASSQVLSGNTIYF
>TRBJ2-7|TRBD2|TRBV9|20|-
TGTGCCAGCAGCGCAAGGGCGGGGGATGCTAGCCGGAGGATAAGGCGCGAGCAGTACTTC
CASSARAGDASRRIRREQYF
>TRBJ1-4|TRBD1|TRBV7-9|16|-
TGTGCCAGCAGCTCCACGCCGGGACAGGGTTATGAAAAACTGTTTTTT
CASSSTPGQGYEKLFF
>TRBJ2-7|TRBD1|TRBV10-3|14|-
TGTGCCATCAGGGCCGGGACAGGCGATTACGAGCAGTACTTC
CAIRAGTGDYEQYF
>TRBJ2-3|TRBD1|TRBV5-5|15|-
TGTGCCAGCAGCGGCGGACAGGGACGGGTCGATACGCAGTATTTT
CASSGGQGRVDTQYF
>TRBJ2-1|TRBD2|TRBV7-9|15|-
TGTGCCAGCCCAACGACTAGCGGGGGGGCCAATGAGCAGTTCTTC
CASPTTSGGANEQFF
>TRBJ1-6|TRBD1|TRBV18|14|-
TGTGCCAGCTCTCAGGGACAGGGCGGTTCACCCCTCCACTTT
CASSQGQGGSPLHF
>TRBJ2-1|-|TRBV6-5|13|few
TGTGCCAGCAGTTCAGGGTCCTACAATGAGCAGTTCTTC
CASSSGSYNEQFF
>TRBJ2-5|-|TRBV12-5|14|few
TGTGCTAGTTCGAGGGGGACATACCAAGAGACCCAGTACTTC
CASSRGTYQETQYF
>TRBJ1-4|TRBD1|TRBV30|13|-
TGTGCCTGGACCCCAGGGGGAAGGGAAAAACTGTTTTTT
CAWTPGGREKLFF
>TRBJ2-7|-|TRBV10-3|14|-
TGTGCCATCAGAGGCGAGGCGCACTCCTACGAGCAGTACTTC
CAIRGEAHSYEQYF
>TRBJ2-1|TRBD2|TRBV6-1|17|once
TGTGCCAGCAGTGAAGCGGCTAGCGGGAGAACCTACAATGAGCAGTTCTTC
CASSEAASGRTYNEQFF
>TRBJ2-2|-|TRBV4-1|16|-
TGCGCCAGCAGCCTAGCTAGTGCGTCGAACACCGGGGAGCTGTTTTTT
CASSLASASNTGELFF
>TRBJ2-7|-|TRBV25-1|14|-
TGTGCCAGCAGAAGCCGGGACTCGGACTACGAGCAGTACTTC
CASRSRDSDYEQYF
>TRBJ2-5|-|TRBV12-5|14|-
TGTGCTAGTGGTTTGGGGGGGCCCCAAGAGACCCAGTACTTC
CASGLGGPQETQYF
>TRBJ2-7|-|TRBV5-1|14|-
TGCGCCAGCAGCTTTAATAGAGGCCCCTACGAGCAGTACTTC
CASSFNRGPYEQYF
>TRBJ2-7|TRBD1|TRBV10-3|14|-
TGTGCCATCAGTGAAGGACAGGGATACTACGAGCAGTACTTC
CAISEGQGYYEQYF
>TRBJ2-5|-|TRBV4-3|17|-
TGCGCCAGCAGCCAAGACTTCTACGCAGGGACTCTGGAGACCCAGTACTTC
CASSQDFYAGTLETQYF
>TRBJ1-5|TRBD1|TRBV5-6|16|few
TGTGCCAGCAGCTTAAACAGGGGTATGAGCAATCAGCCCCAGCATTTT
CASSLNRGMSNQPQHF
>TRBJ2-7|-|TRBV2|13|-
TGTGCCAGCAGGGCGGGGTGGGGGTACGAGCAGTACTTC
CASRAGWGYEQYF
>TRBJ1-3|-|TRBV4-3|16|-
TGCGCCAGCAGCCAAGTCACGACAGCGGGTGGAAACACCATATATTTT
CASSQVTTAGGNTIYF
>TRBJ2-7|-|TRBV9|13|-
TGTGCCAGCAGTTCGGGGGACGGCTACGAGCAGTACTTC
CASSSGDGYEQYF
>TRBJ2-5|TRBD1|TRBV7-7|14|-
TGTGCTAGCAGCCCGGGACAGGGCGAGGAGACCCAGTACTTC
CASSPGQGEETQYF
>TRBJ2-3|TRBD2|TRBV7-2|15|once
TGTGCCAGCAGCTCTGGACTAGCGGGAGGAAATACGCAGTATTTT
CASSSGLAGGNTQYF
>TRBJ2-4|-|TRBV19|14|few
TGTGCCAGTAGTACTGCGGGACTCAAAAACATTCAGTACTTC
CASSTAGLKNIQYF
>TRBJ2-3|-|TRBV5-1|15|-
TGCGCCAGCAGCAGAGAGGGAGCATACACAGATACGCAGTATTTT
CASSREGAYTDTQYF
>TRBJ2-2|-|TRBV10-3|13|-
TGTGCCATCACTCAGGGATACACCGGGGAGCTGTTTTTT
CAITQGYTGELFF
>TRBJ1-3|-|TRBV19|12|few
TGTGCCAGTAGTATTGGACAAAACACCATATATTTT
CASSIGQNTIYF
>TRBJ2-7|-|TRBV5-1|14|once
TGCGCCAGCAGCTTGGGAGGCAGGGTCTACGAGCAGTACTTC
CASSLGGRVYEQYF
>TRBJ1-2|-|TRBV9|15|-
TGTGCCAGCAGCGTAGCAGGGGACGGTCTTGGAGGCTACACCTTC
CASSVAGDGLGGYTF
>TRBJ2-7|-|TRBV2|13|-
TGTGCCAGCACCAGAGACAAGGGAGGTGAGCAGTACTTC
CASTRDKGGEQYF
>TRBJ2-5|-|TRBV28|14|-
TGTGCCAGCATTCGGCAGGGTGAAGGGGAGACCCAGTACTTC
CASIRQGEGETQYF
>TRBJ2-3|-|TRBV11-3|15|-
TGTGCCAGCAGTCTGCTAGCCGGTCTAACGGATACGCAGTATTTT
CASSLLAGLTDTQYF
>TRBJ1-6|-|TRBV27|11|few
TGTGCCAGTGGTGTAGATTCACCCCTCCACTTT
CASGVDSPLHF
>TRBJ2-3|TRBD1|TRBV5-6|17|-
TGTGCCAGCAAGAGACGGGGAACAGGGGGGAAGGCAGATACGCAGTATTTT
CASKRRGTGGKADTQYF
>TRBJ2-1|TRBD2|TRBV29-1|13|-
TGCAGCGCCCGGACTAGCGGGAGTTTTGAGCAGTTCTTC
CSARTSGSFEQFF
>TRBJ2-7|TRBD2|TRBV5-4|17|-
TGTGCCAGCAGCTTCGGGACTAGCGGGAGCCACGGTTACGAGCAGTACTTC
CASSFGTSGSHGYEQYF
>TRBJ1-2|-|TRBV7-9|13|once
TGTGCCAGCAGTTCACAGGGATTCGACGGCTACACCTTC
CASSSQGFDGYTF
>TRBJ2-5|-|TRBV11-3|16|-
TGTGCCAGCAGCTTAGTAGCTGTTTGGTCCCAAGAGACCCAGTACTTC
CASSLVAVWSQETQYF
>TRBJ1-1|TRBD1|TRBV18|16|-
TGTGCCAGCTCACCCGGACAGGGTAGGACGAACAGTGAAGCTTTCTTT
CASSPGQGRTNSEAFF
>TRBJ2-3|TRBD2|TRBV5-1|16|-
TGCGCCAGCAGCGAACTAGCGGGGGGGCCCGCAGATACGCAGTATTTT
CASSELAGGPADTQYF